Shown below are 21 T cell receptor beta chains from a single sample sequenced in a study of CD8 T cells in Susac syndrome. Reverse transcription of about 0.45 to 1 ug RNA was carried out with random hexamers. TCRdb recomputed calls from the immunoSEQ multiplex PCR reads with MiXCR, one row per CDR3 protein. The table records over 350,000 distinct CDR3 sequences, more than 80% of them present only once. The sequencing input was CD8+ T cells from PBMCs. Receptors were obtained from a human donor with multiple sclerosis.

CDR3 protein: CSVDFQIANYGYTF. In DNA, the CDR3 is TGCAGCGTTGATTTCCAGATCGCTAACTATGGCTACACCTTC. V usage is TRBV29-1 and J usage is TRBJ1-2, with D unresolved. Per germline, CDR1 SQVTM and CDR2 ANQGSEA. The V end was cut by 3 bases, the J end by 0 bases, with 11 bases between. CDR3 length equals 14 residues.

This chain connects TRBV7-6 to TRBJ2-2, with D tentatively TRBD1 (7 bases). The germline V gene encodes CDR1 SGHVS and CDR2 FNYEAQ. This CDR3 has 18 residues. V dropped 2 bases and J dropped 0 bases, with 16 bases sitting between them. CDR3 protein: CASSLSRGEPANTGELFF. DNA for the CDR3: TGTGCCAGCAGCTTATCCAGGGGGGAGCCGGCGAACACCGGGGAGCTGTTTTTT.

The V call is TRBV2, the J call TRBJ1-2; unclear D gene. The germline CDR1 and CDR2 sequences are SNHLY and FYNNEI. This CDR3 spans 12 amino acids. Deletions cut 1 base from V and 4 bases from J, with 4 bases between. The CDR3 nucleotides are TGTGCCAGCAGTGAAGTCAGCTATGGCTACACCTTC. Translating it yields CASSEVSYGYTF.

J is TRBJ1-2 and V is TRBV30; D is undetermined. Trimming removed 3 bases at V and 7 bases at J, with 9 bases between. The CDR3 is made up of 11 amino acids. CDR1 is GTSNPN and CDR2 is SVGIG in the germline V gene (reference sequence). The CDR3 loop is CAWRKVPGYTF. The DNA for the CDR3 is TGTGCCTGGAGGAAGGTCCCTGGCTACACCTTC.

The sample holds a few counts of this clonotype. The CDR3 DNA follows: TGTGCCAGCAGTCCGGGACAGGGAAGCAATCAGCCCCAGCATTTT. It translates to CASSPGQGSNQPQHF. The rearrangement uses TRBV6-1 and TRBJ1-5; 9 positions match TRBD1. The V gene end was trimmed by 5 bases and the J gene end by 1 base; junction bases not matched to a gene: 3. The germline V gene encodes CDR1 MNHNS and CDR2 SASEGT. The CDR3 is 15 residues long.

The chain couples TRBV29-1 to TRBJ2-2; maybe TRBD2 (6 bases). Germline CDR1 SQVTM, CDR2 ANQGSEA. The V gene lost 5 bases and the J gene lost 5 bases, with 12 bases spanning the gap. CDR3 length equals 13 residues. This CDR3 is CSVRPRGTGELFF. The CDR3 bases are TGCAGCGTTCGACCCCGGGGGACCGGGGAGCTGTTTTTT.

The V and J genes are TRBV19 and TRBJ2-1, with 11 bases aligning to TRBD2. This CDR3 spans 15 amino acids. V was clipped by 6 bases and J by 6 bases; unmatched bases: 7. CDR1 LNHDA and CDR2 SQIVND come from the germline V gene (reference sequence). The CDR3 sequence is CASSLLAGVFNEQFF. The DNA for the CDR3 is TGTGCCAGTAGCCTACTAGCGGGAGTCTTCAATGAGCAGTTCTTC. The full variable domain, in which reference TRBV19 and TRBJ2-1 provide the parts outside the CDR3, is DGGITQSPKYLFRKEGQNVTLSCEQNLNHDAMYWYRQDPGQGLRLIYYSQIVNDFQKGDIAEGYSVSREKKESFPLTVTSAQKNPTAFYLCASSLLAGVFNEQFFGPGTRLTVL.

CDR3 residues: CASSFEGDYSGNTIYF. The CDR3 DNA sequence: TGTGCCAGCAGCTTTGAGGGCGACTACTCTGGAAACACCATATATTTT. The rearrangement links TRBV5-6 to TRBJ1-3; D is undetermined. The V end lost 2 bases, the J end lost 0 bases, and 12 bases lay between the germline ends. The CDR3 sequence is 16 residues long. CDR1 is SGHDT and CDR2 is YYEEEE in the germline V gene.

This clonotype was found a few times. The chain carries TRBV29-1 and TRBJ2-7, with D perhaps matching TRBD2 (6 bases). CDR1 SQVTM and CDR2 ANQGSEA come from the germline V gene. The CDR3 spans 11 residues. Trimming took 7 bases from V and 2 from J, leaving 9 bases between them. The CDR3, as DNA: TGCAGCGCGGGGGAGACCTACGAGCAGTACTTC. It codes for CSAGETYEQYF.

This rearrangement joins TRBV4-1 to TRBJ2-1, with 9 bases fitting TRBD2. CDR1 is MGHRA and CDR2 is YSYEKL in the germline V gene. V trimming: 0 bases; J trimming: 6 bases; junction bases outside the gene matches: 6. CDR3 length equals 16 residues. The CDR3: CASSQDTLAGVNEQFF. In DNA form, the CDR3 reads TGCGCCAGCAGCCAAGATACTTTAGCGGGGGTCAATGAGCAGTTCTTC.

The rearrangement uses TRBV29-1 and TRBJ2-2; tentatively, D is TRBD1 (5 bases). Trimming left V 6 bases short and J 0 bases short, with 11 bases between. CDR1 SQVTM and CDR2 ANQGSEA come from the germline V gene. This CDR3 contains 14 residues. The CDR3 spells CSVPGPTNTGELFF. Here the CDR3 DNA reads TGCAGCGTCCCAGGGCCCACGAACACCGGGGAGCTGTTTTTT.

The chain links TRBV11-1 to TRBJ2-5, with TRBD2 as a possible D gene (6 bases). The CDR3 runs 20 residues. Germline V gene data show CDR1 as SGHAT and CDR2 as FQDESV (reference sequence). The V and J ends lost 5 bases and 4 bases respectively, with 32 bases between them. The CDR3 sequence is CASSPRDGTRSRSGVETQYF. CDR3 nucleotide sequence: TGTGCCAGCAGCCCAAGAGATGGGACCCGTTCGAGGTCGGGGGTAGAGACCCAGTACTTC. Combining the CDR3 with reference TRBV11-1 and TRBJ2-5 gives the whole variable domain EAEVAQSPRYKITEKSQAVAFWCDPISGHATLYWYRQILGQGPELLVQFQDESVVDDSQLPKDRFSAERLKGVDSTLKIQPAELGDSAMYLCASSPRDGTRSRSGVETQYFGPGTRLLVL.

This rearrangement joins TRBV7-9 to TRBJ1-5; D gene ambiguous. The V and J ends lost 5 bases and 4 bases respectively, with 9 bases between them. The CDR3 is 13 amino acids. Germline V CDR1 and CDR2: SEHNR, FQNEAQ (reference sequence). CDR3 coding DNA: TGTGCCAGCAGCAATGAACTAAATCAGCCCCAGCATTTT. Its translation is CASSNELNQPQHF. The full variable domain, with the rest looked up from reference TRBV7-9 and TRBJ1-5, is DTGVSQNPRHKITKRGQNVTFRCDPISEHNRLYWYRQTLGQGPEFLTYFQNEAQLEKSRLLSDRFSAERPKGSFSTLEIQRTEQGDSAMYLCASSNELNQPQHFGDGTRLSIL.

This clonotype appeared once. The gene calls are TRBV7-6 and TRBJ2-7, with D maybe TRBD1 (5 bases). Deletions cut 1 base from V and 0 bases from J, with 7 bases between. The CDR3 consists of 14 residues. The germline V gene has CDR1 SGHVS and CDR2 FNYEAQ. The CDR3 sequence: CASSLETASYEQYF. CDR3 coding DNA: TGTGCCAGCAGCTTAGAGACAGCCTCCTACGAGCAGTACTTC.

This chain joins TRBV20-1 and TRBJ2-7; D is possibly TRBD2 (7 bases). V was shortened by 6 bases and J by 3 bases, with 24 bases between the two germline ends. Germline lookup yields CDR1 DFQATT and CDR2 SNEGSKA (reference sequence). This CDR3 is built from 16 residues. Here the CDR3 reads CSAARGGRGPLYEQYF. The CDR3 DNA is TGCAGTGCAGCTAGAGGCGGGCGGGGGCCCCTCTACGAGCAGTACTTC.

CDR3 nucleotides: TGTGCCAGCAGCCCCACAGATAACCCGGGAAATGAGCAGTTCTTC. Translated: CASSPTDNPGNEQFF. The genes are TRBV6-5 and TRBJ2-1, with a tentative D call TRBD2 (5 bases). The CDR3 loop spans 15 amino acids. V was cut by 6 bases and J by 7 bases, with 19 bases left in between. CDR1 and CDR2 (germline): MNHEY, SVGAGI.

This clonotype was counted once. The chain links TRBV30 to TRBJ1-1; D not certain. Trimming took off 0 bases at V and 1 base at J, with 12 bases between the two ends. This CDR3 region has 15 residues. The germline V gene has CDR1 GTSNPN and CDR2 SVGIG (reference sequence). The CDR3 is CAWSVTSTENTEAFF. The CDR3 DNA sequence: TGTGCCTGGAGTGTAACGTCGACTGAGAACACTGAAGCTTTCTTT.

V gene TRBV19 combines with J gene TRBJ2-2; tentatively, D is TRBD2 (5 bases). Trimming removed 1 base from V and 5 bases from J, with 8 bases in between. The V gene's germline CDR1 is LNHDA and CDR2 SQIVND (reference sequence). CDR3 size: 14 residues. The CDR3 sequence: CASSIVGETGELFF. The CDR3 DNA sequence: TGTGCCAGTAGTATAGTCGGGGAGACCGGGGAGCTGTTTTTT.

The gene calls are TRBV4-1 and TRBJ2-2; weak D call: TRBD1 (5 bases). There are 14 residues in the CDR3. The ends were cut back, 4 bases at V and 7 bases at J, with 13 bases in the middle. Germline loops: CDR1 MGHRA, CDR2 YSYEKL. DNA for the CDR3: TGCGCCAGCAGCCGCCCCGGACAAGACGGGGAGCTGTTTTTT. Translated: CASSRPGQDGELFF.

The gene calls are TRBV6-1 and TRBJ1-1, with 10 bases matching TRBD1. CDR3 size: 17 residues. In germline, CDR1 is MNHNS, CDR2 SASEGT. The trim removed 1 base at V and 1 base at J, leaving 6 bases unmatched. In nucleotides, the CDR3 is TGTGCCAGCAGTGAAGGGTGGACAGGGGGTAGGAACACTGAAGCTTTCTTT. Encoded protein: CASSEGWTGGRNTEAFF.

The gene calls are TRBV12-3 or TRBV12-4 and TRBJ1-5; no clear D gene. The CDR3 is made up of 16 amino acids. The V and J ends lost 8 bases and 4 bases respectively, with 21 bases between them. CDR3 amino acids: CASGTATEGHNQPQHF. The DNA of the CDR3 is TGTGCCAGCGGAACCGCCACGGAGGGCCATAATCAGCCCCAGCATTTT.